This T cell receptor (beta chain) stems from a study of T cell responses to AZD1222 COVID-19 vaccine. Study information: Analysis merged second doses at about 4 or about 12 weeks. Study-wide points: It should be noted that donors were predominantly white British and more often female, and clonal diversity was possibly underestimated. Spike-specific TCR breadth and depth were elevated following two AZD1222 doses.

Germline loops: CDR1 MNHNS, CDR2 SASEGT. The CDR3 is 16 residues long. V was trimmed by 1 base and J by 4 bases, leaving 14 bases between them. As for this clone: Antigen: not known.

Generated by immunoSEQ multiplex PCR, the TCRdb table keeps only in-frame clones and is missing some. The repertoire holds roughly 120,000 clones, with 89% as singletons. The specimen was peripheral blood, collected on day 0 of AZD1222 vaccination. The sequence was collected from an adult in good health. The gene calls are TRBV6-1 and TRBJ1-5; the D gene is possibly TRBD1 (6 bases). The DNA for the CDR3 is TGTGCCAGCAGTGAAGAGGGGGGGCTTTGGAATCAGCCCCAGCATTTT. Its translation is CASSEEGGLWNQPQHF.